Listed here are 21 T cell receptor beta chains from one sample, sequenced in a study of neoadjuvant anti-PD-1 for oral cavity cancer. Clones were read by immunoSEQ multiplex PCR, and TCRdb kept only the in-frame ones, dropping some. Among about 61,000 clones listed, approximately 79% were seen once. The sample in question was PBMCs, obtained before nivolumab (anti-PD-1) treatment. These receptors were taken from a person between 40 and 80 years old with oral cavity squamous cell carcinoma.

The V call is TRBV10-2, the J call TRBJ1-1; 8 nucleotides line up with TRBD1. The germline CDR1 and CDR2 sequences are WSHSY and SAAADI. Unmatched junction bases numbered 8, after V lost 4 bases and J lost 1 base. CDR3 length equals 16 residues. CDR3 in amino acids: CASSVPGQAKNTEAFF. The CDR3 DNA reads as TGCGCCAGCAGTGTGCCGGGACAGGCAAAGAACACTGAAGCTTTCTTT.

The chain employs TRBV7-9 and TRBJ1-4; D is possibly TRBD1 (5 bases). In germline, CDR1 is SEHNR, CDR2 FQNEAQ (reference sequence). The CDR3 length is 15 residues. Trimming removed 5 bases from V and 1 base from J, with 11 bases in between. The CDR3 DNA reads TGTGCCAGCAGCCCGAGACAGAAAACTAATGAAAAACTGTTTTTT. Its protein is CASSPRQKTNEKLFF. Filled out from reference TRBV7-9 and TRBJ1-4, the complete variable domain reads DTGVSQNPRHKITKRGQNVTFRCDPISEHNRLYWYRQTLGQGPEFLTYFQNEAQLEKSRLLSDRFSAERPKGSFSTLEIQRTEQGDSAMYLCASSPRQKTNEKLFFGSGTQLSVL.

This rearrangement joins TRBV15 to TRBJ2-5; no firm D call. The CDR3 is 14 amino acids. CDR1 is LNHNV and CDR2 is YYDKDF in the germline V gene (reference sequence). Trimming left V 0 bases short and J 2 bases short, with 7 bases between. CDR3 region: CATSRDPRQETQYF. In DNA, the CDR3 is TGTGCCACCAGCAGAGATCCGAGGCAAGAGACCCAGTACTTC.

Here the CDR3 reads CASSAFSGVYNEQFF. CDR3 nucleotides: TGTGCCAGCAGCGCGTTTTCAGGGGTCTACAATGAGCAGTTCTTC. The chain recombines TRBV9 with TRBJ2-1, with a tentative D call TRBD1 (6 bases). CDR1 is SGDLS, CDR2 YYNGEE, per germline. This CDR3 spans 15 amino acids. The V end was cut by 3 bases, the J end by 3 bases, with 13 bases between.

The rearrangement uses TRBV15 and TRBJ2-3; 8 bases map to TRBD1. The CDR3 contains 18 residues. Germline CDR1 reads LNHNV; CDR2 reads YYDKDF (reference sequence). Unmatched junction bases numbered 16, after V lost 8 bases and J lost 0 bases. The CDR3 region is CATLRTGPVVGSTDTQYF. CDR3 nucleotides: TGTGCCACCCTTCGGACAGGGCCGGTTGTTGGGAGCACAGATACGCAGTATTTT.

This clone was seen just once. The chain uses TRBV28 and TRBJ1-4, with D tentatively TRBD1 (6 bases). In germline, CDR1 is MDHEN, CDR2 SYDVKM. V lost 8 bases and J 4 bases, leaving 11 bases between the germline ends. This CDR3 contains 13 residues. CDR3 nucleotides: TGTGCCAGCCAATCAGGGGTTAATGAAAAACTGTTTTTT. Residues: CASQSGVNEKLFF.

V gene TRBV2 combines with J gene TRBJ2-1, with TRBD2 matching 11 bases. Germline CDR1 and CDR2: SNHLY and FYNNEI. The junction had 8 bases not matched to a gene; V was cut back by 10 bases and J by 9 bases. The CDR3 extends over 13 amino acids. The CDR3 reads CATGGLAGTEQFF. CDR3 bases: TGTGCCACAGGAGGACTAGCGGGTACTGAGCAGTTCTTC.

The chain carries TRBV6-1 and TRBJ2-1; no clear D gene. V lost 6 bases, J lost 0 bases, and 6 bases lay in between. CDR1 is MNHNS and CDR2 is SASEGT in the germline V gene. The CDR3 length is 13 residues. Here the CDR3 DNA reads TGTGCCAGCAGGGGAAGCTCCTACAATGAGCAGTTCTTC. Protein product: CASRGSSYNEQFF.

Written as DNA, the CDR3 is TGTGCCAGCAGCTCTTGGGACAGGGGGAACACTGAAGCTTTCTTT. As protein: CASSSWDRGNTEAFF. The V call is TRBV7-9, the J call TRBJ1-1; 10 nucleotides align to TRBD1. V was clipped by 4 bases and J by 1 base; unmatched bases: 3. CDR1 is SEHNR, CDR2 FQNEAQ, per germline (reference sequence). The CDR3 consists of 15 residues.

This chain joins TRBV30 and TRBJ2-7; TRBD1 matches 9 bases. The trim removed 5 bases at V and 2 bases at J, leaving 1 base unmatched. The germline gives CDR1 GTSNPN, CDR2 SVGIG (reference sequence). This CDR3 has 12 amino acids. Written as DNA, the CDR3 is TGTGCCTGGGACAGGGGGGCCTACGAGCAGTACTTC. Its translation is CAWDRGAYEQYF. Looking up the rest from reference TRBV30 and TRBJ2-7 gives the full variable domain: SQTIHQWPATLVQPVGSPLSLECTVEGTSNPNLYWYRQAAGRGLQLLFYSVGIGQISSEVPQNLSASRPQDRQFILSSKKLLLSDSGFYLCAWDRGAYEQYFGPGTRLTVT.

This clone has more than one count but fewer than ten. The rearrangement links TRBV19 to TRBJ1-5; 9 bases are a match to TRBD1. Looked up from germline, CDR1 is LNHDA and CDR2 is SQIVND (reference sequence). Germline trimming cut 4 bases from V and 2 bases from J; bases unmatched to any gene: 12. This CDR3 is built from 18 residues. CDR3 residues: CASSKDRGTRRGNQPQHF. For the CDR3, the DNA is TGTGCCAGTAGTAAAGACAGGGGGACGCGGAGGGGCAATCAGCCCCAGCATTTT.

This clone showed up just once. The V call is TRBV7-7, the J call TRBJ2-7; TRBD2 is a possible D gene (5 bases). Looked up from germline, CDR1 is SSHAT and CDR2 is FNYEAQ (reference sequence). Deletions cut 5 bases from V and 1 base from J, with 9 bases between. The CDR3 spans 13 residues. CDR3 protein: CASSPSGSYEQYF. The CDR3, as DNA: TGTGCCAGCAGCCCCAGCGGATCCTACGAGCAGTACTTC.

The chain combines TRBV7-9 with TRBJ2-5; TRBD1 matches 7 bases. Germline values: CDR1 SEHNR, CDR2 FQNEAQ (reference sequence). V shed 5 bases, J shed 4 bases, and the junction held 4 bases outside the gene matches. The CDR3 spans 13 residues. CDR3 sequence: CASSRDRVETQYF. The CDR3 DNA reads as TGTGCCAGCAGCCGCGACAGGGTAGAGACCCAGTACTTC.

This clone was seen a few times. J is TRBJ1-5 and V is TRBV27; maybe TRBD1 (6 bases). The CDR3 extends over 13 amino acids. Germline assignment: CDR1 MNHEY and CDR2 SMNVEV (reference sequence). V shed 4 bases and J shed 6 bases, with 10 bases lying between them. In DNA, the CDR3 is TGTGCCAGCAGTTATTCCAGGGGTCAGCCCCAGCATTTT. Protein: CASSYSRGQPQHF.

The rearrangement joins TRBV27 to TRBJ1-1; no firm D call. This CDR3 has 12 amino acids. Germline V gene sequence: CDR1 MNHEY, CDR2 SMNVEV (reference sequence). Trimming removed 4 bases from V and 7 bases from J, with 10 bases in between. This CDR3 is CASSSLTGEAFF. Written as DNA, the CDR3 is TGTGCCAGCAGTTCCCTGACGGGTGAAGCTTTCTTT.

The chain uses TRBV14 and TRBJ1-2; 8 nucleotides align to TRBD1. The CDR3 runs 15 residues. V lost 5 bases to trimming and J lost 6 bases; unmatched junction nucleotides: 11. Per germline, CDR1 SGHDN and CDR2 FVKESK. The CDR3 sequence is CASSSSGTGPHGYTF. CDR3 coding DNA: TGTGCCAGCAGCTCGAGCGGGACAGGCCCCCATGGCTACACCTTC.

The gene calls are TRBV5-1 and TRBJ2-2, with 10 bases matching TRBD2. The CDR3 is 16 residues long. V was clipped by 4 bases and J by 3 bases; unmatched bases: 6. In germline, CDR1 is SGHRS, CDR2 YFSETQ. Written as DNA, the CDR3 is TGCGCCAGCAGCGCAAGCGGGAGGGCCGACACCGGGGAGCTGTTTTTT. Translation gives CASSASGRADTGELFF.

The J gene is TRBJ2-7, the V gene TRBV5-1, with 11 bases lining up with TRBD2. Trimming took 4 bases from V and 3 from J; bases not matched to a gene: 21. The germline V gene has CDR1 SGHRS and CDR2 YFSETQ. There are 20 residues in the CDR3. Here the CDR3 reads CASSPGGAGLAAQRVYEQYF. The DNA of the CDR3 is TGCGCCAGCAGCCCGGGGGGGGCGGGACTAGCGGCGCAGAGAGTCTACGAGCAGTACTTC.

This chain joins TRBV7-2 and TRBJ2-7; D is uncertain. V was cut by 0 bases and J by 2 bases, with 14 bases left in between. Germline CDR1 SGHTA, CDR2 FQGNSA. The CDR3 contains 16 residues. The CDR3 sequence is CASSLASSASTYEQYF. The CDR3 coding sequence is TGTGCCAGCAGCTTAGCTTCGAGCGCCTCGACCTACGAGCAGTACTTC.

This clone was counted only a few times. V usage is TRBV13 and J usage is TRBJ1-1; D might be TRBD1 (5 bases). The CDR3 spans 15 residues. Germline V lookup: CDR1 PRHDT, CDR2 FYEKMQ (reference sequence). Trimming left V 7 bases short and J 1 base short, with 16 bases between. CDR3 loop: CASTSARQPNTEAFF. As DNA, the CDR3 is TGTGCCAGCACCTCGGCCAGACAGCCGAACACTGAAGCTTTCTTT.

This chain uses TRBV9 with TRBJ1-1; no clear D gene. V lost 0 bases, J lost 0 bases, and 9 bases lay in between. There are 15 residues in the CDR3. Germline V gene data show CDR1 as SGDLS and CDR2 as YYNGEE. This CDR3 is CASSVGALLNTEAFF. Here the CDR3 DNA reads TGTGCCAGCAGCGTAGGGGCGCTTTTGAACACTGAAGCTTTCTTT. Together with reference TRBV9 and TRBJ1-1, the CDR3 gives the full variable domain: DSGVTQTPKHLITATGQRVTLRCSPRSGDLSVYWYQQSLDQGLQFLIQYYNGEERAKGNILERFSAQQFPDLHSELNLSSLELGDSALYFCASSVGALLNTEAFFGQGTRLTVV.